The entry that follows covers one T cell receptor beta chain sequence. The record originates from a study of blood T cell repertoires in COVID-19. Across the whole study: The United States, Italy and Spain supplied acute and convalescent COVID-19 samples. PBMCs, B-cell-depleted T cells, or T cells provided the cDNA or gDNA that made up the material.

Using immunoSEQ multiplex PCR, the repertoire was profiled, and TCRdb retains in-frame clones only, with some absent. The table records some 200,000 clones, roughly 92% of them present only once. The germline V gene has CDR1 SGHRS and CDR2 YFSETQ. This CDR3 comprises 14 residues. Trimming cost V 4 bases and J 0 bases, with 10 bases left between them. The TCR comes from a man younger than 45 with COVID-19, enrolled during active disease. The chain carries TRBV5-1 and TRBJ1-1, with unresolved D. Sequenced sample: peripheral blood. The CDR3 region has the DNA TGCGCCAGCAGCGAACGCGGTCTGAACACTGAAGCTTTCTTT. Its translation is CASSERGLNTEAFF.